The T cell receptor beta chain described here comes from a study of regulatory T cells in long-lasting Graves disease. This clonotype was detected many times. Sample time point: newly diagnosed GD, antithyroid drugs for less than 3 months. PBMCs were the source of the RNA used for TCR sequencing. American Thyroid Association guidelines served as the basis for diagnosing Graves' disease. The authors drew patients from an endocrinology department in Xi'an, China. The peripheral blood volume drawn was roughly 9.9 milliliters, and it was collected into EDTA tubes. The CDR3 covers 13 residues. Germline CDR1 reads SEHNR; CDR2 reads FQNEAQ (reference sequence). Both iRepertoire HTBI primers and Arm-PCR of CDR3 regions were used to build the TCR beta libraries. TCRdb passed the multiplex PCR reads through MiXCR, listing each CDR3 protein once. The table lists some 410,000 distinct CDR3 sequences, 15% to 20% of them singletons.

This same sample was also part of a study on T cells in Graves' hyperthyroidism and ophthalmopathy. This second study notes: Blood also held most thyroid clonotypes expanded beyond 0.001.

The sequence was obtained from a woman in her twenties or thirties with Graves disease. The sequencing used peripheral blood mononuclear cells (PBMCs), collected at new diagnosis, from a patient treated with antithyroid drugs. The chain employs TRBV7-9 and TRBJ2-7; D possibly uses TRBD1 or TRBD2 (5 bases each). The CDR3 nucleotides are TGTGGAAGTCGGGACGGCAGCTCCTACGAGCAGTACTTC. It yields the protein CGSRDGSSYEQYF.